One sample yielded the 16 T cell receptor beta chains listed below, sequenced in a study of cytomegalovirus exposure and HLA in healthy donors. A multiplex PCR was run with 60 Vbeta primers and 13 Jbeta primers. Some clones are missing from TCRdb's copy, which holds only in-frame ones; the method was immunoSEQ multiplex PCR. The data show about 110,000 clones, 65% to 80% seen once. Sample: PBMCs. The receptors were sampled from a woman aged 55-69 years in good health and CMV-seropositive.

The V call is TRBV19, the J call TRBJ2-3, with TRBD1 identical over 9 bases. The ends lost 6 bases at V and 2 bases at J; junction bases unmatched: 6. Germline CDR1 reads LNHDA; CDR2 reads SQIVND (reference sequence). The CDR3 is 15 amino acids. The CDR3 sequence is CASRGQGKNTDTQYF. The CDR3 coding sequence is TGTGCCAGTAGGGGACAGGGAAAAAACACAGATACGCAGTATTTT.

The V and J genes are TRBV29-1 and TRBJ1-1; D remains unclear. Trimming took off 1 base at V and 11 bases at J, with 14 bases between the two ends. The CDR3 is made up of 12 amino acids. CDR1 and CDR2 (germline): SQVTM, ANQGSEA. DNA for the CDR3: TGCAGCGTTGAAGGCCTCCTCCAAGCGGCTTTCTTT. Protein product: CSVEGLLQAAFF.

V is TRBV28 and J is TRBJ2-3; 11 bases match TRBD1. Germline V lookup: CDR1 MDHEN, CDR2 SYDVKM. This CDR3 has 18 residues. The CDR3 loop is CLTMRGLGRDRGTDTQYF. As DNA, the CDR3 is TGTCTCACAATGAGGGGCCTAGGCCGGGACAGGGGGACAGATACGCAGTATTTT. Based on the CDR3 plus reference TRBV28 and TRBJ2-3, the full variable domain is DVKVTQSSRYLVKRTGEKVFLECVQDMDHENMFWYRQDPGLGLRLIYFSYDVKMKEKGDIPEGYSVSREKKERFSLILESASTNQTSMYLCLTMRGLGRDRGTDTQYFGPGTRLTVL.

This chain links TRBV6-5 with TRBJ1-6; a weak D match, TRBD1 (6 bases). Trimming removed 5 bases at V and 6 bases at J, with 14 bases between. CDR1 and CDR2 from the germline V gene are MNHEY and SVGAGI. The CDR3 runs to 15 residues. The CDR3, as DNA: TGTGCCAGCAGTGCGCAGGGGTCGCTTAATTCACCCCTCCACTTT. Translated, it gives CASSAQGSLNSPLHF.

The genes are TRBV5-1 and TRBJ2-7; possible D gene TRBD1, 6 bases. V was trimmed by 4 bases and J by 3 bases, leaving 14 bases between them. The CDR3 is 14 amino acids. The germline gives CDR1 SGHRS, CDR2 YFSETQ. The CDR3 protein is CASSQTGNLYEQYF. The CDR3 bases are TGCGCCAGCAGCCAGACAGGAAACCTCTACGAGCAGTACTTC.

The rearrangement joins TRBV2 to TRBJ2-5; possibly TRBD2 for D (5 bases). There are 14 residues in the CDR3. Trimming shortened V by 5 bases and J by 5 bases, and 15 bases separated the two germline ends. Per the germline V gene, CDR1 is SNHLY and CDR2 is FYNNEI. This CDR3 reads CASSRAQGGETQYF. The CDR3 nucleotides read TGTGCCAGCAGTCGGGCCCAAGGCGGGGAGACCCAGTACTTC.

V gene TRBV9 combines with J gene TRBJ2-5, with D unresolved. The V and J ends lost 2 bases and 5 bases respectively, with 19 bases between them. This CDR3 is 16 amino acids long. Germline CDR1 and CDR2: SGDLS and YYNGEE. CDR3 DNA sequence: TGTGCCAGCAGCGTCGGTCAACCCTCCCTCGGGGAGACCCAGTACTTC. Encoded protein: CASSVGQPSLGETQYF. Drawing the rest from reference TRBV9 and TRBJ2-5, the complete variable domain is DSGVTQTPKHLITATGQRVTLRCSPRSGDLSVYWYQQSLDQGLQFLIQYYNGEERAKGNILERFSAQQFPDLHSELNLSSLELGDSALYFCASSVGQPSLGETQYFGPGTRLLVL.

The table lists this clone with a count of one. An end of the junction does not agree with germline; a read error may underlie this. The CDR3 DNA reads TGTGCCAACAGCTCACCGGGACAGAGCTCCGAGCAGTACTTC. It encodes CANSSPGQSSEQYF. This chain connects TRBV7-2 to TRBJ2-7, with 7 bases aligning to TRBD1. This CDR3 contains 14 residues. CDR1 is SGHTA, CDR2 FQGNSA, per germline. Looking up the rest from reference TRBV7-2 and TRBJ2-7 gives the full variable domain: GAGVSQSPSNKVTEKGKDVELRCDPISGHTALYWYRQSLGQGLEFLIYFQGNSAPDKSGLPSDRFSAERTGGSVSTLTIQRTQQEDSAVYLCANSSPGQSSEQYFGPGTRLTVT.

The V call is TRBV10-3, the J call TRBJ1-5, with D possibly being TRBD1 (6 bases). This CDR3 region has 15 residues. The V end was cut by 3 bases, the J end by 6 bases, with 15 bases between. CDR1 and CDR2 (germline): ENHRY, SYGVKD. The CDR3 loop is CAISDGTRGFQPQHF. CDR3 DNA sequence: TGTGCCATCAGTGACGGGACTAGGGGGTTTCAGCCCCAGCATTTT.

In this sample, this clone turned up a few times. The chain links TRBV18 to TRBJ1-2, with 7 positions matching TRBD1. Per the germline V gene, CDR1 is KGHSH and CDR2 is LQKENI. The V gene end was trimmed by 3 bases and the J gene end by 6 bases; junction bases not matched to a gene: 10. This CDR3 is built from 15 residues. The CDR3 bases are TGTGCCAGCTCACCTCATCAAGGGACAGAGGATGGCTACACCTTC. Its translation: CASSPHQGTEDGYTF.

This clone has a handful of counts. The chain couples TRBV10-3 to TRBJ2-7; possibly TRBD1 for D (6 bases). Germline loops: CDR1 ENHRY, CDR2 SYGVKD. Trimming left V 2 bases short and J 3 bases short, with 20 bases between. The CDR3 sequence is 17 residues long. The CDR3 reads CAISEGLTGNRSYEQYF. The CDR3 DNA reads TGTGCCATCAGTGAGGGCCTAACAGGGAATAGGAGCTACGAGCAGTACTTC.

This clone was observed a few times. This chain connects TRBV19 to TRBJ2-7; weak D call: TRBD1 (5 bases). CDR3 length: 15 residues. Looked up from germline, CDR1 is LNHDA and CDR2 is SQIVND (reference sequence). The V gene lost 4 bases and the J gene lost 6 bases, with 19 bases spanning the gap. Here the CDR3 DNA reads TGTGCCAGTAGTAGACAGCCACTTTCTCTTCTCGAGCAGTACTTC. It codes for CASSRQPLSLLEQYF.

The chain employs TRBV7-9 and TRBJ2-3; TRBD2 matches at 8 bases. V lost 5 bases, J lost 3 bases, and 7 bases stayed unmatched. This CDR3 spans 15 amino acids. CDR1 is SEHNR, CDR2 FQNEAQ, per germline (reference sequence). The CDR3 here is CASSPGLGETDTQYF. In nucleotides, the CDR3 is TGTGCCAGCAGCCCGGGACTAGGCGAGACAGATACGCAGTATTTT.

J is TRBJ1-2 and V is TRBV28; D might be TRBD1 (5 bases). Trimming took off 0 bases at V and 5 bases at J, with 10 bases between the two ends. The CDR3 totals 14 residues. The germline V gene has CDR1 MDHEN and CDR2 SYDVKM. Here the CDR3 DNA reads TGTGCCAGCAGTTTATGGACCCCAGGGTATGGCTACACCTTC. Translating it yields CASSLWTPGYGYTF.

J is TRBJ2-1 and V is TRBV5-1, with 11 bases fitting TRBD2. V shed 0 bases and J 6 bases; nucleotides not matched to a gene: 17. Germline V CDR1 and CDR2: SGHRS, YFSETQ. The CDR3 has 20 amino acids. The DNA of the CDR3 is TGCGCCAGCAGCTTGGGAAGGGGGGTAAAACTAGCGGGAGATGGCAATGAGCAGTTCTTC. Translating it yields CASSLGRGVKLAGDGNEQFF.

The J gene is TRBJ1-2, the V gene TRBV28; 7 nucleotides match TRBD1. From germline, CDR1 is MDHEN and CDR2 SYDVKM. The CDR3 runs to 13 residues. V dropped 4 bases and J dropped 8; count of bases not matched to a gene: 7. CDR3 coding DNA: TGTGCCAGCAGTTCCACAGGGGATCGCGGCTACACCTTC. Translating gives CASSSTGDRGYTF.